The 20 T cell receptor beta chains below come from one sample, sequenced in a study of Graves' ophthalmopathy and Graves' hyperthyroidism. The TCR beta CDR3 regions underwent amplification from RNA transcripts. The first-round RT-PCR employed HTBI primers together with the Qiagen OneStep RT-PCR kit. A multiplex PCR was then performed as the second round. Each CDR3 protein is one row after TCRdb ran MiXCR on the multiplex PCR reads. The table lists around 1.1 million distinct CDR3 sequences, 35% to 40% of them singletons. The material sequenced was peripheral blood or thyroid tissue (not recorded which). The receptors were gathered from an adult man with Graves' hyperthyroidism.

For this clonotype: Mismatch with germline at one junction end may stem from a read error. The V call is TRBV20-1, the J call TRBJ2-6, with 10 nucleotides matching TRBD1. The CDR3 sequence is 15 residues long. Germline loops: CDR1 DFQATT, CDR2 SNEGSKA (reference sequence). The CDR3 DNA sequence: TGCAGTGCTAGAGATCCTAGGACAGGGGGCAACGTCCTGACTTTC. Translating it yields CSARDPRTGGNVLTF.

In its sample, this clonotype was seen many times. The V call is TRBV6-6, the J call TRBJ1-5; possibly TRBD1 for D (5 bases). V was trimmed by 5 bases and J by 11 bases, leaving 16 bases between them. The CDR3 contains 13 residues. The germline V gene has CDR1 MNHNY and CDR2 SVGAGI (reference sequence). CDR3 amino acids: CASSRGDLTAQHF. The CDR3 DNA is TGTGCCAGCAGTCGGGGCGATCTGACAGCCCAGCATTTT.

V is TRBV7-2 and J is TRBJ2-7; D gene uncertain. Germline loops: CDR1 SGHTA, CDR2 FQGNSA. V gave up 4 bases and J gave up 7 bases, with 11 bases separating them. The CDR3 has 12 residues. The DNA for the CDR3 is TGTGCCAGCAGCTCCTTACACCGGGAGCAGTACTTC. Its translation is CASSSLHREQYF. The variable domain in full, with the rest retrieved from reference TRBV7-2 and TRBJ2-7, is GAGVSQSPSNKVTEKGKDVELRCDPISGHTALYWYRQSLGQGLEFLIYFQGNSAPDKSGLPSDRFSAERTGGSVSTLTIQRTQQEDSAVYLCASSSLHREQYFGPGTRLTVT.

The rearrangement joins TRBV24-1 to TRBJ2-5; TRBD1 or TRBD2 may be the D gene (5 bases each). Germline V gene lookup returns CDR1 KGHDR and CDR2 SFDVKD. V was cut by 6 bases and J by 5 bases, with 21 bases left in between. The CDR3 is 16 amino acids. The CDR3 protein is CATSFIEGLGRETQYF. DNA of the CDR3: TGTGCCACCAGTTTCATAGAAGGACTGGGGCGGGAGACCCAGTACTTC.

This clonotype was seen a few times. This sequence joins TRBV29-1 and TRBJ2-7; D is tentatively TRBD1 or TRBD2 (5 bases each). This CDR3 has 12 amino acids. The germline V gene encodes CDR1 SQVTM and CDR2 ANQGSEA. Between the trimmed V and J ends, which lost 6 bases and 6 bases, there was a span of 15 bases. The CDR3, as DNA: TGCAGCGTGGTGGGGGATTACTCCGAGCAGTACTTC. Its protein product is CSVVGDYSEQYF.

This clonotype was detected a few times. The CDR3 DNA follows: TGCGCCAGCAGCTTCGGGACGAAATTCTCGGGCGAGCAGTACTTC. Translating it yields CASSFGTKFSGEQYF. The chain couples TRBV5-1 to TRBJ2-7, with D perhaps given as TRBD1 or TRBD2 (5 bases each). The CDR3 runs 15 residues. CDR1 is SGHRS and CDR2 is YFSETQ in the germline V gene. Trimming pared 2 bases from V and 6 bases from J, leaving 18 bases between.

Many counts were recorded for this clonotype. The J gene is TRBJ1-3, the V gene TRBV5-5; 7 bases fit TRBD1. The germline V gene has CDR1 SGHKS and CDR2 YYEKEE (reference sequence). With V trimmed by 2 bases and J by 1 base, 9 bases remained unmatched. This CDR3 spans 17 amino acids. DNA for the CDR3: TGTGCCAGCAGCTTAAAGCAGGGGGAGTTTTCTGGAAACACCATATATTTT. Protein sequence: CASSLKQGEFSGNTIYF.

The chain joins TRBV7-9 to TRBJ2-7; 9 bases line up with TRBD1. Germline CDR1 and CDR2: SEHNR and FQNEAQ (reference sequence). The length of the CDR3 is 14 residues. The CDR3 reads CATTATGQGYEQYF. The CDR3 DNA follows: TGTGCAACCACCGCGACGGGACAGGGTTACGAGCAGTACTTC.

There are a few counts of this clonotype. The CDR3 spells CATSAGTGVVGELFF. The CDR3 nucleotides are TGTGCCACCAGCGCCGGGACAGGGGTTGTCGGGGAGCTGTTTTTT. The rearrangement joins TRBV15 to TRBJ2-2; 10 nucleotides align to TRBD1. The V segment lost 5 bases and the J segment 7 bases; nucleotides outside the gene matches: 7. The CDR3 runs 15 residues. The germline gives CDR1 LNHNV, CDR2 YYDKDF (reference sequence).

This clonotype was recorded a few times. V is TRBV11-2 and J is TRBJ2-7, with D maybe TRBD2 (6 bases). With 7 bases removed from V and 2 bases from J, the gap between germline ends came to 15 bases. This CDR3 has 14 residues. Per the germline V gene, CDR1 is SGHAT and CDR2 is FQNNGV. CDR3 loop: CASILPGLTYEQYF. In nucleotides, the CDR3 is TGTGCCAGCATCCTTCCGGGACTCACCTACGAGCAGTACTTC.

This sequence joins TRBV9 and TRBJ1-1; 7 bases agree with TRBD1. This CDR3 comprises 14 residues. Trimming took 0 bases from V and 5 from J; bases not matched to a gene: 4. Germline V gene lookup returns CDR1 SGDLS and CDR2 YYNGEE. In DNA, the CDR3 is TGTGCCAGCAGCGTAGTGCAGGGGGAGACTGAAGCTTTCTTT. The encoded protein is CASSVVQGETEAFF. The full variable domain, rest sourced from reference TRBV9 and TRBJ1-1, is DSGVTQTPKHLITATGQRVTLRCSPRSGDLSVYWYQQSLDQGLQFLIQYYNGEERAKGNILERFSAQQFPDLHSELNLSSLELGDSALYFCASSVVQGETEAFFGQGTRLTVV.

The genes are TRBV13 and TRBJ1-1; unclear D gene. The V and J ends lost 10 bases and 4 bases respectively, with 13 bases between them. This CDR3 contains 12 residues. Germline values: CDR1 PRHDT, CDR2 FYEKMQ (reference sequence). The DNA for the CDR3 is TGTGCCACCAGGAGGGTAGGCACTGAAGCTTTCTTT. This encodes CATRRVGTEAFF.

On this clonotype itself: A much more abundant neighbour one base away suggests this may be a read error. The chain links TRBV11-2 to TRBJ1-1; maybe TRBD1 (6 bases). The V end lost 5 bases, the J end lost 5 bases, and 18 bases lay between the germline ends. Germline V gene sequence: CDR1 SGHAT, CDR2 FQNNGV. The CDR3 has 15 residues. The CDR3 DNA reads TGTGCCAGCAGCCCCCATTGGATCCAGGGGACTGAAGCTTTCTTT. Translated, it gives CASSPHWIQGTEAFF.

This clonotype was seen ten or more times. This chain connects TRBV20-1 to TRBJ2-5; 11 positions match TRBD2. The CDR3 consists of 15 residues. V gave up 5 bases and J gave up 7 bases; unmatched junction bases: 12. Germline V gene data show CDR1 as DFQATT and CDR2 as SNEGSKA (reference sequence). The CDR3 region has the DNA TGCAGTGCTCTACTAGCGGGAGTGGGGAGGGGGACCCAGTACTTC. This gives the protein CSALLAGVGRGTQYF.

This clonotype was seen a single time. V usage is TRBV30 and J usage is TRBJ1-1; a weak D match, TRBD1 (5 bases). The CDR3 contains 14 residues. Germline CDR1 GTSNPN, CDR2 SVGIG (reference sequence). Trimming left V 3 bases short and J 4 bases short, with 15 bases between. The CDR3 sequence: CAWSMTDQSTEAFF. The CDR3 DNA reads TGTGCCTGGAGCATGACAGACCAGAGCACTGAAGCTTTCTTT.

The chain carries TRBV24-1 and TRBJ2-2; 9 positions match TRBD2. Per the germline V gene, CDR1 is KGHDR and CDR2 is SFDVKD. V lost 4 bases to trimming and J lost 8 bases; unmatched junction nucleotides: 4. The CDR3 runs to 14 residues. The CDR3 region has the DNA TGTGCCACCAGTGACCTGCTAGCGGGAGGGGAGCTGTTTTTT. Its protein is CATSDLLAGGELFF.

Regarding this clonotype: A much larger clone sits a single nucleotide away, making a read error possible. The V and J genes are TRBV20-1 and TRBJ2-7; 7 bases line up with TRBD1. Trimming at V came to 0 bases and at J to 1 base, leaving 6 bases not matched to a gene. CDR3 size: 15 residues. Germline V lookup: CDR1 DFQATT, CDR2 SNEGSKA (reference sequence). CDR3 residues: CSARDGDRVSYEQYF. DNA for the CDR3: TGCAGTGCTAGAGATGGTGACAGGGTGTCCTACGAGCAGTACTTC.

This chain joins TRBV19 and TRBJ1-1; D unclear. CDR3 length: 13 amino acids. Germline CDR1 reads LNHDA; CDR2 reads SQIVND (reference sequence). V lost 9 bases and J lost 8, with 19 bases in between. The CDR3 here is CASSYPGGNEAFF. In DNA, the CDR3 is TGTGCCAGCAGTTACCCGGGCGGGAACGAAGCTTTCTTT.

The rearrangement links TRBV2 to TRBJ1-1; tentatively, D is TRBD1 (5 bases). CDR3 length: 17 amino acids. Germline V gives CDR1 SNHLY, CDR2 FYNNEI. V shed 4 bases and J shed 2 bases, with 20 bases lying between them. The CDR3 nucleotides read TGTGCCAGCAGTGGGTCTAGCGGGGGAAAGATCAACACTGAAGCTTTCTTT. It is translated as CASSGSSGGKINTEAFF.

The chain links TRBV9 to TRBJ2-2; the match to TRBD2 covers 10 bases. Germline assignment: CDR1 SGDLS and CDR2 YYNGEE. The V gene end was trimmed by 5 bases and the J gene end by 0 bases; junction bases not matched to a gene: 13. The CDR3 has 19 amino acids. The CDR3 here is CASSTYRIAGGTNTGELFF. The CDR3 DNA is TGTGCCAGCAGTACCTACCGGATAGCGGGAGGTACGAACACCGGGGAGCTGTTTTTT.